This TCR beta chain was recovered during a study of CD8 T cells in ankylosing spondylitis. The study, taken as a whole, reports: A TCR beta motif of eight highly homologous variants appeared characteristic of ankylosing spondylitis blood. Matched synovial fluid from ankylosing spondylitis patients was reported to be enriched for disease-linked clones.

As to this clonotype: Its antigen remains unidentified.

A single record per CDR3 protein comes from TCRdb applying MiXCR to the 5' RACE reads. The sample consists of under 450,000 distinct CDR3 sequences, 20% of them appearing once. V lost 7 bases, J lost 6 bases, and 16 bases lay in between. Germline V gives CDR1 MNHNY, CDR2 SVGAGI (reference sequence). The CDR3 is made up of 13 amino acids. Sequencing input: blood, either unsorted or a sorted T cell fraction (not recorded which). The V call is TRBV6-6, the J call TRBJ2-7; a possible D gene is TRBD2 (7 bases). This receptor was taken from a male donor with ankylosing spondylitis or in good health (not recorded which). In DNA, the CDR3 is TGTGCCAGCACCATAGGGGGGAGGGGCGAGCAGTACTTC. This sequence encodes CASTIGGRGEQYF.